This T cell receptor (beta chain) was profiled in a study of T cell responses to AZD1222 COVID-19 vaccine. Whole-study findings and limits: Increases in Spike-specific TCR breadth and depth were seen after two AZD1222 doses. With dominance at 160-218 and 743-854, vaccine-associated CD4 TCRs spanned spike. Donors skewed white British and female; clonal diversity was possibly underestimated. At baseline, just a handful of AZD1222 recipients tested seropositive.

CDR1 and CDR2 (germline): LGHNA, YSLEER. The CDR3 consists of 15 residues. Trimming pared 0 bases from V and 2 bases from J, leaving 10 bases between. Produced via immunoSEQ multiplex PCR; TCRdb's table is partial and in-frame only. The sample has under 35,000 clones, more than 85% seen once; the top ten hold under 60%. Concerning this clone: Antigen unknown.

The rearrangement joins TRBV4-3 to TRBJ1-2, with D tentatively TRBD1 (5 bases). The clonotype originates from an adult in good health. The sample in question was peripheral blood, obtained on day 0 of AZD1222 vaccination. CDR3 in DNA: TGCGCCAGCAGCCAAGATAAAGCAGGGAACTATGGCTACACCTTC. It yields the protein CASSQDKAGNYGYTF.